This TCR beta chain originates from a study of T-cell reconstitution after alpha-beta-depleted transplantation in children. This clonotype was found many times. Library preparation (for TCRbeta) was performed with unique molecular identifiers. TCRdb analysed the PCR reads with MiXCR anew, one entry per CDR3 protein. Here the sample spans 440,000 or so distinct CDR3 sequences, approximately 10% being singletons. Per germline, CDR1 SGHRS and CDR2 YFSETQ. V lost 4 bases and J 5 bases, leaving 7 bases between the germline ends. This CDR3 spans 12 amino acids. The chain is built from TRBV5-1 and TRBJ2-1; D is unclear. The clonotype was recovered from a human donor who donated a stem cell graft to a child with acute myeloid leukemia. Sequenced here: PBMCs from the stem cell graft donor, sampled from the stem cell graft. For the CDR3, the DNA is TGCGCCAGCAGCCCAAATAACAATGAGCAGTTCTTC. This translates into CASSPNNNEQFF.